A selection of T cell receptor beta chains follows, all from one sample in a study of blood T cells in healthy people across ages. In TCRdb, the 5' RACE reads were re-called with MiXCR into one record per CDR3 protein. The sample records approximately 880,000 distinct CDR3 sequences, 45% to 50% being singletons. The sequencing sample was made of blood. The receptors stem from a man aged 30-40 years in good health. Both conserved end residues are part of each CDR3.

CDR3aa	len	v_gene	j_gene
CASSLLTSGGLETDTQYF	18	TRBV7-2	TRBJ2-3
CASSPGQAGTRTDTQYF	17	TRBV5-1	TRBJ2-3
CASSLDRTGTYGYTF	15	TRBV4-1	TRBJ1-2
CASSQVGGWTEAFF	14	TRBV4-2	TRBJ1-1
CSAPTGGGAYNEQFF	15	TRBV20-1	TRBJ2-1
CASSDQTGETQYF	13	TRBV6-2/TRBV6-3	TRBJ2-5
CASSAGTGGNEQYF	14	TRBV4-2	TRBJ2-7
CASSYSGRSNSPLHF	15	TRBV6-5	TRBJ1-6
CASSQGGARTDTQYF	15	TRBV13	TRBJ2-3
CSVEGTAGAYEQYF	14	TRBV29-1	TRBJ2-7
CASSLTGGELGGTEAFF	17	TRBV28	TRBJ1-1
CASSQSGSGNTIYF	14	TRBV3-1	TRBJ1-3
CASSRVSGSSYEQYF	15	TRBV3-1	TRBJ2-7
CASSLSLGSTDTQYF	15	TRBV27	TRBJ2-3
CASRPSGGANEQFF	14	TRBV7-2	TRBJ2-1
CSALPTSWLTYEQYF	15	TRBV20-1	TRBJ2-7
CASSQHGRGTEAFF	14	TRBV3-1	TRBJ1-1
CSAGRGSMNTEAFF	14	TRBV20-1	TRBJ1-1
CASSSPAGGTEQYF	14	TRBV28	TRBJ2-7
CSALTGTGGRNEQFF	15	TRBV20-1	TRBJ2-1
CSVVMGNTEAFF	12	TRBV29-1	TRBJ1-1
CASRQEDWNTDTQYF	15	TRBV6-2/TRBV6-3	TRBJ2-3
CSARSGREHAEAFF	14	TRBV20-1	TRBJ1-1
CASKTSGGHYEQYF	14	TRBV12-3/TRBV12-4	TRBJ2-7
CASSQEARSDYGYTF	15	TRBV3-1	TRBJ1-2
CASSQGDGLSTDTQYF	16	TRBV4-2	TRBJ2-3
CASSATWQGYYNEQFF	16	TRBV9	TRBJ2-1
CASGNLRGGYTF	12	TRBV7-3	TRBJ1-2
CASSHWDRAYTEAFF	15	TRBV3-1	TRBJ1-1
CASSHGRAVNQPQHF	15	TRBV3-1	TRBJ1-5
CASSTERMEGYTF	13	TRBV18	TRBJ1-2
CASSQVDGTSGGQGWNEQFF	20	TRBV3-1	TRBJ2-1
CASSTRQGMNTEAFF	15	TRBV5-6	TRBJ1-1
CASSPAGGGGYEQYF	15	TRBV6-5	NA
CASSFGGPGNQPQHF	15	TRBV27	TRBJ1-5
CASSSTGERSYGYTF	15	TRBV7-9	TRBJ1-2
CASSDPGQFYGYTF	14	TRBV25-1	TRBJ1-2
CASSPSGTITTDTQYF	16	TRBV7-2	TRBJ2-3
CASSLVVRGTPKNIQYF	17	TRBV7-2	TRBJ2-4
CSASQTGVNTEAFF	14	TRBV20-1	TRBJ1-1
CAWRRGQGYTF	11	TRBV30	TRBJ1-2
CASSLQSTGPIFYNEQYF	18	TRBV6-1	TRBJ2-7
CASSLVTGPNTEAFF	15	TRBV5-1	TRBJ1-1
CASSTQTGLSEKLFF	15	TRBV25-1	TRBJ1-4